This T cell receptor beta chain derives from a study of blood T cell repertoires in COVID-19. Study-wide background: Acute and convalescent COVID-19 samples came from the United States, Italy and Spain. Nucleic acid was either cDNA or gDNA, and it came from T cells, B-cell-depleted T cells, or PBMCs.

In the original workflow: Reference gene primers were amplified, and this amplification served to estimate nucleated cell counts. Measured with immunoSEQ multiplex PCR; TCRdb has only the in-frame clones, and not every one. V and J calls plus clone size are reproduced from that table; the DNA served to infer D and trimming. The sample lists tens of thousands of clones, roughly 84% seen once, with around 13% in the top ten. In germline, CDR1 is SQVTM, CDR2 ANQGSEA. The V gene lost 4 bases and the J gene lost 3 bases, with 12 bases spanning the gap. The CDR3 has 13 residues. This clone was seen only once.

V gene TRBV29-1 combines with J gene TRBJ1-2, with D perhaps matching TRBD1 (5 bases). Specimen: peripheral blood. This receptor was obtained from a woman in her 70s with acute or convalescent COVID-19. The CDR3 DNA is TGCAGCGTTGGACTAGGGGCGGACTATGGCTACACCTTC. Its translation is CSVGLGADYGYTF.